The source of this T cell receptor beta chain is a study of identical twins. V gave up 4 bases and J gave up 4 bases; unmatched junction bases: 6. The CDR3 consists of 15 residues. Per the germline V gene, CDR1 is SGHKS and CDR2 is YYEKEE (reference sequence). This clonotype was seen more than once but under ten times. MiXCR was run by TCRdb on the 5' RACE reads, yielding one entry per CDR3 protein. This sample has roughly 480,000 distinct CDR3 sequences, with approximately 24% found just once. Another study also made use of these data, one on T cells expressing NK-cell markers.

The clonotype comes from a woman in her late teens or twenties in good health. The rearrangement links TRBV5-5 to TRBJ2-5; TRBD2 aligns across 11 bases. Sequenced material: CD4+ T cells sorted from blood. As DNA, the CDR3 is TGTGCCAGCAGCCCATTAGCGGGAGGGGCAGAGACCCAGTACTTC. Translation gives CASSPLAGGAETQYF.